Following are 21 T cell receptor beta chains from one sample sequenced in a study of radiation and T cells in renal cell carcinoma. TCRdb's copy holds only in-frame clones and misses some; the assay was immunoSEQ multiplex PCR. The repertoire has around 180,000 clones, 88% of them found once; the top ten carry about 11%. Time point defined: blood 4 weeks post-SBRT, at nephrectomy. The sample's treatment: 15 Gy SBRT to primary tumor, nephrectomy 4 weeks later. The material sequenced was blood, taken from a patient whose treatment included radiotherapy and nephrectomy. Receptors were obtained from a woman aged 45-65 years with renal cell carcinoma.

This chain joins TRBV14 and TRBJ2-7, with D possibly being TRBD1 or TRBD2 (5 bases each). Germline CDR1 is SGHDN and CDR2 is FVKESK. Trimming stripped 1 base from V and 6 bases from J, with 10 bases between. CDR3 length equals 13 residues. This CDR3 is CASSQARAGEQYF. The CDR3 DNA reads as TGTGCCAGCAGCCAAGCCAGGGCGGGCGAGCAGTACTTC. Supplemented by reference TRBV14 and TRBJ2-7, the full variable domain reads EAGVTQFPSHSVIEKGQTVTLRCDPISGHDNLYWYRRVMGKEIKFLLHFVKESKQDESGMPNNRFLAERTGGTYSTLKVQPAELEDSGVYFCASSQARAGEQYFGPGTRLTVT.

The rearrangement links TRBV25-1 to TRBJ2-3, with 10 positions matching TRBD1. The CDR3 spans 17 residues. V lost 8 bases, J lost 4 bases, and 15 bases stayed unmatched. Germline V gene sequence: CDR1 MGHDK, CDR2 SYGVNS. The DNA of the CDR3 is TGTGCCAGCGCAAGACAGGGGGCATCGTATATTTCAGATACGCAGTATTTT. Translating gives CASARQGASYISDTQYF.

The V gene is TRBV6-6, the J gene TRBJ1-1; possible D gene TRBD1, 5 bases. Germline V gene sequence: CDR1 MNHNY, CDR2 SVGAGI (reference sequence). Trimming pared 6 bases from V and 2 bases from J, leaving 10 bases between. This CDR3 comprises 13 residues. The CDR3 DNA reads as TGTGCCAGCAGGATCGGGACTAACACTGAAGCTTTCTTT. Protein product: CASRIGTNTEAFF.

V gene TRBV19 combines with J gene TRBJ2-7; D is unresolved. Trimming removed 1 base at V and 0 bases at J, with 7 bases between. Germline V gene lookup returns CDR1 LNHDA and CDR2 SQIVND (reference sequence). The CDR3 covers 14 residues. Here the CDR3 DNA reads TGTGCCAGTAGTATAGTTCACATCTCCTACGAGCAGTACTTC. Protein: CASSIVHISYEQYF.

V and J are TRBV5-6 and TRBJ1-4, with TRBD1 matching 7 bases. Germline CDR1 and CDR2: SGHDT and YYEEEE. After removal of 4 bases from V and 8 bases from J, the junction contained 11 bases not matched to a gene. The CDR3 runs 15 residues. CDR3: CASSMGTVSREKLFF. The CDR3 region has the DNA TGTGCCAGCAGCATGGGGACAGTTTCCAGAGAAAAACTGTTTTTT.

V is TRBV19 and J is TRBJ2-2; D may be TRBD2 (6 bases). Per the germline V gene, CDR1 is LNHDA and CDR2 is SQIVND (reference sequence). The V and J ends lost 5 bases and 7 bases respectively, with 17 bases between them. This CDR3 is 15 amino acids long. The CDR3 DNA sequence: TGTGCCAGTAGTTGGACTACCCGTCTGGGCGGGGAGCTGTTTTTT. It yields the protein CASSWTTRLGGELFF.

CDR3 sequence: CASSQQTSTDTQYF. The CDR3 DNA follows: TGCGCCAGCAGCCAGCAAACAAGCACAGATACGCAGTATTTT. The chain employs TRBV4-1 and TRBJ2-3; unclear D gene. The CDR3 runs to 14 residues. Trimming pared 3 bases from V and 0 bases from J, leaving 7 bases between. Germline CDR1 reads MGHRA; CDR2 reads YSYEKL.

The V gene is TRBV6-1, the J gene TRBJ1-5, with D uncertain. The CDR3 consists of 13 residues. The germline gives CDR1 MNHNS, CDR2 SASEGT. The V end lost 4 bases, the J end lost 7 bases, and 11 bases lay between the germline ends. The CDR3 reads CASSAFLLQPQHF. The CDR3 DNA reads TGTGCCAGCAGTGCCTTCCTGTTACAGCCCCAGCATTTT.

J is TRBJ2-2 and V is TRBV18; D gene ambiguous. With 0 bases removed from V and 5 bases from J, the gap between germline ends came to 7 bases. This CDR3 comprises 14 residues. CDR1 is KGHSH and CDR2 is LQKENI in the germline V gene. The CDR3 sequence is CASSPPLGTGELFF. CDR3 bases: TGTGCCAGCTCACCACCGTTGGGGACCGGGGAGCTGTTTTTT.

This chain links TRBV7-2 with TRBJ1-2; D is possibly TRBD1 (5 bases). V was trimmed by 4 bases and J by 4 bases, leaving 16 bases between them. Per the germline V gene, CDR1 is SGHTA and CDR2 is FQGNSA. The CDR3 is 15 amino acids. CDR3 DNA sequence: TGTGCCAGCAGCTACCCGGGACGGATGCTCTATGGCTACACCTTC. Its protein is CASSYPGRMLYGYTF.

The chain combines TRBV7-2 with TRBJ1-1; D may be TRBD1 (5 bases). The V end lost 1 base, the J end lost 5 bases, and 14 bases lay between the germline ends. From germline, CDR1 is SGHTA and CDR2 FQGNSA. This CDR3 has 15 residues. In DNA form, the CDR3 reads TGTGCCAGCAGCTTAGTCCTAGGAGGGGTGACTGAAGCTTTCTTT. Its protein product is CASSLVLGGVTEAFF.

The chain recombines TRBV18 with TRBJ2-1, with a possible D match to TRBD2 (5 bases). CDR1 and CDR2 from the germline V gene are KGHSH and LQKENI. Trimming pared 1 base from V and 3 bases from J, leaving 10 bases between. The CDR3 contains 15 residues. Here the CDR3 DNA reads TGTGCCAGCTCACCACTGCGGGCTGGCTACAATGAGCAGTTCTTC. It codes for CASSPLRAGYNEQFF.

The rearrangement links TRBV6-1 to TRBJ1-2; unclear D gene. Germline loops: CDR1 MNHNS, CDR2 SASEGT. Trimming stripped 8 bases from V and 2 bases from J, with 12 bases between. The length of the CDR3 is 13 residues. Here the CDR3 DNA reads TGTGCCAGCGGAAGGGCGGGGAACTATGGCTACACCTTC. Amino acids: CASGRAGNYGYTF.

The genes are TRBV2 and TRBJ1-6; weak D call: TRBD1 (6 bases). The CDR3 length is 13 residues. The germline V gene encodes CDR1 SNHLY and CDR2 FYNNEI. V was cut by 5 bases and J by 8 bases, with 10 bases left in between. The CDR3 nucleotides are TGTGCCAGCAGTCCGCGGACAGATTCACCCCTCCACTTT. It encodes CASSPRTDSPLHF. Complete variable domain (other parts from reference TRBV2 and TRBJ1-6): EPEVTQTPSHQVTQMGQEVILRCVPISNHLYFYWYRQILGQKVEFLVSFYNNEISEKSEIFDDQFSVERPDGSNFTLKIRSTKLEDSAMYFCASSPRTDSPLHFGNGTRLTVT.

The chain carries TRBV30 and TRBJ2-2; 7 positions agree with TRBD1. From germline, CDR1 is GTSNPN and CDR2 SVGIG (reference sequence). Trimming removed 7 bases from V and 2 bases from J; junction bases left unmatched: 10. This CDR3 region has 15 residues. The CDR3 DNA follows: TGTGCCTCGACAGGGACCAACTTAAACACCGGGGAGCTGTTTTTT. Protein sequence: CASTGTNLNTGELFF.

This chain connects TRBV6-6 to TRBJ1-4; D remains unclear. CDR1 is MNHNY and CDR2 is SVGAGI in the germline V gene (reference sequence). CDR3 length: 15 residues. V was trimmed by 6 bases and J by 0 bases, leaving 11 bases between them. CDR3 sequence (DNA): TGTGCCAGCAGCCTTAGGGTTACAACTAATGAAAAACTGTTTTTT. It translates to CASSLRVTTNEKLFF.

The J gene is TRBJ2-3, the V gene TRBV7-2, with 9 bases identical to TRBD2. The junction had 3 bases not matched to a gene; V was cut back by 1 base and J by 4 bases. The CDR3 runs to 15 residues. CDR1 is SGHTA and CDR2 is FQGNSA in the germline V gene. In DNA, the CDR3 is TGTGCCAGCAGCTTAGATGCGGGGGGGTCAGATACGCAGTATTTT. It translates to CASSLDAGGSDTQYF. The full variable domain, in which reference TRBV7-2 and TRBJ2-3 provide the parts outside the CDR3, is GAGVSQSPSNKVTEKGKDVELRCDPISGHTALYWYRQSLGQGLEFLIYFQGNSAPDKSGLPSDRFSAERTGGSVSTLTIQRTQQEDSAVYLCASSLDAGGSDTQYFGPGTRLTVL.

The J gene is TRBJ1-3, the V gene TRBV30; 8 positions match TRBD1. With 3 bases clipped from V and 0 bases from J, the junction kept 4 bases outside the gene matches. CDR3 length: 15 amino acids. The germline V gene encodes CDR1 GTSNPN and CDR2 SVGIG (reference sequence). The CDR3 protein is CAWRTDRGSGNTIYF. For the CDR3, the DNA is TGTGCCTGGAGAACTGACAGGGGCTCTGGAAACACCATATATTTT.

The chain has TRBV6-5 and TRBJ1-2; D is perhaps TRBD1 (5 bases). Looked up from germline, CDR1 is MNHEY and CDR2 is SVGAGI. This CDR3 region has 14 residues. The germline V and J ends were trimmed by 2 bases and 7 bases, with 14 bases remaining between them. The CDR3 sequence: CASSYAGTQAGYTF. The CDR3, as DNA: TGTGCCAGCAGTTACGCCGGGACCCAAGCTGGCTACACCTTC.

The chain uses TRBV5-1 and TRBJ1-1; 8 bases agree with TRBD1. The CDR3 has 14 amino acids. CDR1 and CDR2 (germline): SGHRS, YFSETQ. With V trimmed by 5 bases and J by 7 bases, 10 bases remained unmatched. The CDR3: CASSEGQGTIEAFF. CDR3 nucleotides: TGCGCCAGCAGTGAAGGACAGGGAACAATTGAAGCTTTCTTT.

V and J are TRBV5-6 and TRBJ1-1; D gene unclear. The CDR3 is made up of 15 amino acids. Germline values: CDR1 SGHDT, CDR2 YYEEEE. Between the trimmed V and J ends, which lost 0 bases and 0 bases, there was a span of 9 bases. As DNA, the CDR3 is TGTGCCAGCAGCTTGGGTTGGGGTTTGAACACTGAAGCTTTCTTT. Translation gives CASSLGWGLNTEAFF.